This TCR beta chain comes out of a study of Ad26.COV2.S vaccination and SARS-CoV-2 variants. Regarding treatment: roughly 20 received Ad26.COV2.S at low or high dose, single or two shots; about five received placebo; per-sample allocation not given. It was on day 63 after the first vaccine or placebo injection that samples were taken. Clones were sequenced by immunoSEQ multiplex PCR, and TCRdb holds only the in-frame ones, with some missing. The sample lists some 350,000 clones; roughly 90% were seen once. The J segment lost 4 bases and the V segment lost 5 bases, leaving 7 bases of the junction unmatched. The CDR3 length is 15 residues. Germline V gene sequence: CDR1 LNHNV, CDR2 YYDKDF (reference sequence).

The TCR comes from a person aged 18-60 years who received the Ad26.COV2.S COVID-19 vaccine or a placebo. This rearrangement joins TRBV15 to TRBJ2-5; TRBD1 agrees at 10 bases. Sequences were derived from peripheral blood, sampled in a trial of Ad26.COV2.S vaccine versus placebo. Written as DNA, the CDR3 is TGTGCCACCAGCCCTTGGACAGGGGGGGCAGAGACCCAGTACTTC. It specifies CATSPWTGGAETQYF.